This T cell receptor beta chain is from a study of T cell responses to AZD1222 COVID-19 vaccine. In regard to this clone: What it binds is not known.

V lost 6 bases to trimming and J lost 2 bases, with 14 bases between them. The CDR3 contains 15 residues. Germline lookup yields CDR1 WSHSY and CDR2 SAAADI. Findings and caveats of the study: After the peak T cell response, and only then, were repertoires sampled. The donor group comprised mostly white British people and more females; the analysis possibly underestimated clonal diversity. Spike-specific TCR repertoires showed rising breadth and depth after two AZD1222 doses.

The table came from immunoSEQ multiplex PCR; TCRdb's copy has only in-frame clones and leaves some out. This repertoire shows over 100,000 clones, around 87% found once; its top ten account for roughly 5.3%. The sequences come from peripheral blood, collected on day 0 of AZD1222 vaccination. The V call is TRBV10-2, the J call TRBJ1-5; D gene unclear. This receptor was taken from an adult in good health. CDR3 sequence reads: CASSRTFSRNQPQHF. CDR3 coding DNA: TGCGCCAGCAGCCGGACGTTTTCCCGCAATCAGCCCCAGCATTTT.